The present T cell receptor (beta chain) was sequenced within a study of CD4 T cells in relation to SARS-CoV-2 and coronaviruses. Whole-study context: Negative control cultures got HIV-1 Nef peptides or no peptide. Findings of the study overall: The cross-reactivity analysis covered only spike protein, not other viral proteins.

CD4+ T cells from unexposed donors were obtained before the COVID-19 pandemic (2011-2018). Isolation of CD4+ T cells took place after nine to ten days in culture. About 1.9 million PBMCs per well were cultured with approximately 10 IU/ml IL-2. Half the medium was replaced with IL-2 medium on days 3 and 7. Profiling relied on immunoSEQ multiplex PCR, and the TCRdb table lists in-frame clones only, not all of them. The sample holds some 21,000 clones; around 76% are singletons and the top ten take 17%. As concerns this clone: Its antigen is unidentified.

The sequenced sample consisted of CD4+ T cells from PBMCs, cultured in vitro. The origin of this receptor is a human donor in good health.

The CDR3 DNA follows: TGTGCCAGCAGCTGGATCAGCGGGAGCAATGAGCAGTTCTTC. This translates into CASSWISGSNEQFF. The V call is TRBV6-2 or TRBV6-3, the J call TRBJ2-1; 8 nucleotides align to TRBD2. This CDR3 is 14 amino acids long. V dropped 6 bases and J dropped 6; count of bases not matched to a gene: 7. Per the germline V gene, CDR1 is MNHEY and CDR2 is SVGEGT.